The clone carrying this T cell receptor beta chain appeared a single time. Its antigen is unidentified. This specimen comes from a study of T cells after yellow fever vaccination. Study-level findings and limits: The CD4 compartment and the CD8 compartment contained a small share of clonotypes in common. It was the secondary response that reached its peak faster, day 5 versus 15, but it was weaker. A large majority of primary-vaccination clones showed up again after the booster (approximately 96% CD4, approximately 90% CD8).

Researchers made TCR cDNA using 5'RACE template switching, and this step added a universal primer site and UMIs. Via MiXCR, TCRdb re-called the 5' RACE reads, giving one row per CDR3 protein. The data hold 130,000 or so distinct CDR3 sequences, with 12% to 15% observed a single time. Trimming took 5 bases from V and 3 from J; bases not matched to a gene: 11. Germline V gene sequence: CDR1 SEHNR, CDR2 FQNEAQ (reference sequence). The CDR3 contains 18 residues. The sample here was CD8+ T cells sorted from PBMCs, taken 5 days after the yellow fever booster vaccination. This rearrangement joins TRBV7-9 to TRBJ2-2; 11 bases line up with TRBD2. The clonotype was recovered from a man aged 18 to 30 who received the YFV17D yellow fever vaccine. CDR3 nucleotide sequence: TGTGCCAGCAGCGCGTCCCGGACTAGCGGGTCCTACACCGGGGAGCTGTTTTTT. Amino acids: CASSASRTSGSYTGELFF.